This T cell receptor (beta chain) was observed in a study of blood T cell repertoires in COVID-19. Across the study: COVID-19 samples, acute and convalescent, were from the United States, Italy and Spain.

As handled by the study authors: Amplification of reference gene primers was used by the study to estimate nucleated cell counts. Clones were sequenced by immunoSEQ multiplex PCR, and TCRdb holds only the in-frame ones, with some missing. Clone size and V and J calls were adopted from that table, with D and trimming inferred from the DNA. The sample carries over 150,000 clones, 60% to 80% recorded once. V gave up 6 bases and J gave up 0 bases; unmatched junction bases: 8. Germline lookup yields CDR1 LNHDA and CDR2 SQIVND (reference sequence). The CDR3 loop spans 17 amino acids. Enrollees, roughly 18 to 95 years old, lived in about two dozen US areas.

The sample consisted of PBMCs or T cells enriched from blood (not recorded which). This chain joins TRBV19 and TRBJ2-2; 9 bases map to TRBD1. The receptor's source is a woman aged 45-65 years who had recovered from COVID-19. CDR3 DNA sequence: TGTGCCAGTAGGGGACAGGGTACAACTTCGAACACCGGGGAGCTGTTTTTT. It yields the protein CASRGQGTTSNTGELFF. Combining the CDR3 with reference TRBV19 and TRBJ2-2 gives the whole variable domain DGGITQSPKYLFRKEGQNVTLSCEQNLNHDAMYWYRQDPGQGLRLIYYSQIVNDFQKGDIAEGYSVSREKKESFPLTVTSAQKNPTAFYLCASRGQGTTSNTGELFFGEGSRLTVL.